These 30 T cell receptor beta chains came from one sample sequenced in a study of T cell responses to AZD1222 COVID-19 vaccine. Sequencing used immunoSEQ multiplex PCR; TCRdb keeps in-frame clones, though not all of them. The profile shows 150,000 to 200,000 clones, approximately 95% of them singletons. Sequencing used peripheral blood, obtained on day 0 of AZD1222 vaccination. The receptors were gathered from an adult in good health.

The CDR3 coding sequence is TGCGCCAGCAGCTTGGCGGGGCAGGGGGCTAACACTGAAGCTTTCTTT. It encodes CASSLAGQGANTEAFF. The rearrangement links TRBV5-1 to TRBJ1-1; the match to TRBD1 covers 8 bases. With 0 bases clipped from V and 2 bases from J, the junction kept 6 bases outside the gene matches. This CDR3 is 16 amino acids long. The germline CDR1 and CDR2 sequences are SGHRS and YFSETQ.

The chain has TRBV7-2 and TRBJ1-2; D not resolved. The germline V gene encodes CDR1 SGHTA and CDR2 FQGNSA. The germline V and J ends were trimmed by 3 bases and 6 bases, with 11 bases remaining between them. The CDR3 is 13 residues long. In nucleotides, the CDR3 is TGTGCCAGCAGCTTGGCGGGTTGGGATGGCTACACCTTC. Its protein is CASSLAGWDGYTF.

CDR3 coding DNA: TGTGCCAGCAGTGACGTGGGTCGCTCCTACAATGAGCAGTTCTTC. Its translation is CASSDVGRSYNEQFF. The V call is TRBV6-4, the J call TRBJ2-1; D gene unclear. The V gene lost 2 bases and the J gene lost 0 bases, with 8 bases spanning the gap. The germline V gene has CDR1 MRHNA and CDR2 SNTAGT. This CDR3 region has 15 residues.

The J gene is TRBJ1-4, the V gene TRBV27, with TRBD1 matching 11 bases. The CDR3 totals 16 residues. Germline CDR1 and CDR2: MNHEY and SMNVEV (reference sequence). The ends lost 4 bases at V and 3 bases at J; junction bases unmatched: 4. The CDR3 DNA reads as TGTGCCAGCAGTTCGATGGGACAGGGGGCTAATGAAAAACTGTTTTTT. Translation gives CASSSMGQGANEKLFF. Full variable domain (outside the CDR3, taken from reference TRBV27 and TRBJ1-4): EAQVTQNPRYLITVTGKKLTVTCSQNMNHEYMSWYRQDPGLGLRQIYYSMNVEVTDKGDVPEGYKVSRKEKRNFPLILESPSPNQTSLYFCASSSMGQGANEKLFFGSGTQLSVL.

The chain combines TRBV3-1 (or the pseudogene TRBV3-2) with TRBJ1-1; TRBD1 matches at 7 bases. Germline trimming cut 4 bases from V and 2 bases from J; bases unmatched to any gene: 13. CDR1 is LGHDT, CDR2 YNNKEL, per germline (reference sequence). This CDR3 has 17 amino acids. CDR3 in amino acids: CASSPFTDRDINTEAFF. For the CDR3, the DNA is TGTGCCAGCAGCCCTTTTACAGACAGGGATATAAACACTGAAGCTTTCTTT.

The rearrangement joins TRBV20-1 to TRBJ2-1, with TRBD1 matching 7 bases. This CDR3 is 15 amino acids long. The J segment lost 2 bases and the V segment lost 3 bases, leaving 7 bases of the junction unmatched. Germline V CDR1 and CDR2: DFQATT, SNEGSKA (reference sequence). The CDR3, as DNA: TGCAGTGCTAGTGAAGACAGGGCTCCCTACAATGAGCAGTTCTTC. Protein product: CSASEDRAPYNEQFF.

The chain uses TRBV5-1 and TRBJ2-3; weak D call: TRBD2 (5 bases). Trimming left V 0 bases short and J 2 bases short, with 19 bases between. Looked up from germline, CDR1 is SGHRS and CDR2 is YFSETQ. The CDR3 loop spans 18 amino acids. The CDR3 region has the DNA TGCGCCAGCAGCTTGGCCTTGAGGACTCCAGTACTCACAGATACGCAGTATTTT. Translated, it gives CASSLALRTPVLTDTQYF.

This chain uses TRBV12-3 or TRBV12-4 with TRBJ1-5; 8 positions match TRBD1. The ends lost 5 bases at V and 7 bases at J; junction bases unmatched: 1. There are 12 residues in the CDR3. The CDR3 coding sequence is TGTGCCAGCAGTGGACAGGGACAGCCCCAGCATTTT. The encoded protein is CASSGQGQPQHF.

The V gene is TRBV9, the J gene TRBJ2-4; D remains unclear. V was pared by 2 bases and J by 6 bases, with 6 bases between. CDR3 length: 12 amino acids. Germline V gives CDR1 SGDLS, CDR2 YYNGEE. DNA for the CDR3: TGTGCCAGCAGCGTTTCCGGAAACATTCAGTACTTC. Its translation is CASSVSGNIQYF. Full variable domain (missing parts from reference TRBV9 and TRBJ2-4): DSGVTQTPKHLITATGQRVTLRCSPRSGDLSVYWYQQSLDQGLQFLIQYYNGEERAKGNILERFSAQQFPDLHSELNLSSLELGDSALYFCASSVSGNIQYFGAGTRLSVL.

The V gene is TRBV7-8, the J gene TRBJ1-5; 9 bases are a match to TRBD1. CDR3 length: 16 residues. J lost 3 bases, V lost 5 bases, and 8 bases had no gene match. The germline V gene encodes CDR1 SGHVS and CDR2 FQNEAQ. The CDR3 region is CASSQLTGGNNQPQHF. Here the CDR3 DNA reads TGTGCCAGCAGCCAACTAACAGGGGGCAACAATCAGCCCCAGCATTTT.

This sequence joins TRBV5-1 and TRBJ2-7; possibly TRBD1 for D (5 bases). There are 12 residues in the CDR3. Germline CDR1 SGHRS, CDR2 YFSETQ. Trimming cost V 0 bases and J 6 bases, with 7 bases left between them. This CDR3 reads CASSLVRGEQYF. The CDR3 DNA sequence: TGCGCCAGCAGCTTGGTAAGGGGCGAGCAGTACTTC.

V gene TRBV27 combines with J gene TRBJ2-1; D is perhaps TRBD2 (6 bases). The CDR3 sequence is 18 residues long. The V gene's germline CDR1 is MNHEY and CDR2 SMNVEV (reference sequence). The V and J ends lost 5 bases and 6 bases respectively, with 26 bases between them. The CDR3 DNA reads TGTGCCAGCAGTCTCTATGGGGAAGCGGGTAGAGCCCTCAATGAGCAGTTCTTC. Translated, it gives CASSLYGEAGRALNEQFF.

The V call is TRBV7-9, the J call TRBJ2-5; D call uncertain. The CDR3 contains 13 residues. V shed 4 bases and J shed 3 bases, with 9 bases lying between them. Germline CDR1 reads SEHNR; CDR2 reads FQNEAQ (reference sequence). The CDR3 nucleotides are TGTGCCAGCAGCTCACGGCTCAAAGAGACCCAGTACTTC. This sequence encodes CASSSRLKETQYF.

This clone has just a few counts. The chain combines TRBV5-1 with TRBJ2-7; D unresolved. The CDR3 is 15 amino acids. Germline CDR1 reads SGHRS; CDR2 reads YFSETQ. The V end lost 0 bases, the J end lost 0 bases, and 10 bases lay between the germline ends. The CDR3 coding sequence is TGCGCCAGCAGCTTGGAATTCACATCCTCCTACGAGCAGTACTTC. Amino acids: CASSLEFTSSYEQYF.

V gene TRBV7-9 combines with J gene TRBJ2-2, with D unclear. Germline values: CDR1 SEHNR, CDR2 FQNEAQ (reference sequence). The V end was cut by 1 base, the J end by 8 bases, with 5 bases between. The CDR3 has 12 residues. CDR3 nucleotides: TGTGCCAGCAGCTTAGTTGTAGGGGAGCTGTTTTTT. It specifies CASSLVVGELFF.

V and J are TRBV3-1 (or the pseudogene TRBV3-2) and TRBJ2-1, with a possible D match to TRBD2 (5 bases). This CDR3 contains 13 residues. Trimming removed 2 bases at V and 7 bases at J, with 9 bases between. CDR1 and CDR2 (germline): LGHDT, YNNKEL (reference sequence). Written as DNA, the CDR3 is TGTGCCAGCAGCCAATTTCGGGGAAATGAGCAGTTCTTC. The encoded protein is CASSQFRGNEQFF.

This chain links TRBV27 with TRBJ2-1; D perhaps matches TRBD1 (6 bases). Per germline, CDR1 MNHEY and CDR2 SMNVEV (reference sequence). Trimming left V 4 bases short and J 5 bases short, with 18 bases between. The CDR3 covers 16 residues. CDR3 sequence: CASSSLVGASHNEQFF. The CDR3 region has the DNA TGTGCCAGCAGTTCTCTAGTGGGGGCCTCTCACAATGAGCAGTTCTTC.

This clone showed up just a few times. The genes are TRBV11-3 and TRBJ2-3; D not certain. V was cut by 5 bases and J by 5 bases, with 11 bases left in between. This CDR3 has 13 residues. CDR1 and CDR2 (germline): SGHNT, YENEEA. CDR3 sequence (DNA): TGTGCCAGCAGCCCCCTGGAAGGAGATACGCAGTATTTT. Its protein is CASSPLEGDTQYF.

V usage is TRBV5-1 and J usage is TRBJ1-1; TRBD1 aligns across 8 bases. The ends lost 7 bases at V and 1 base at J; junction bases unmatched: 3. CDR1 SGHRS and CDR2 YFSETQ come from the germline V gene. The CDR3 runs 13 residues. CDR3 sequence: CASRGQGNTEAFF. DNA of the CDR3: TGCGCCAGCCGAGGACAGGGGAACACTGAAGCTTTCTTT.

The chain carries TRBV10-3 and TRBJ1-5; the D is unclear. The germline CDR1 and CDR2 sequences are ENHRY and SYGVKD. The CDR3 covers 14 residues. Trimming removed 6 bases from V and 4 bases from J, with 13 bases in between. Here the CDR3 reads CAISDQGGNQPQHF. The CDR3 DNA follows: TGTGCCATCAGCGATCAAGGAGGGAATCAGCCCCAGCATTTT.

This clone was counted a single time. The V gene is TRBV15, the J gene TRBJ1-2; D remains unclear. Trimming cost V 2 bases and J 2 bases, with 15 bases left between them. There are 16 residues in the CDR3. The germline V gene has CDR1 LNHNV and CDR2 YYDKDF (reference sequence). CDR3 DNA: TGTGCCACCAGCAGACCACCAGGTCATTCAAACTATGGCTACACCTTC. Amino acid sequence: CATSRPPGHSNYGYTF.

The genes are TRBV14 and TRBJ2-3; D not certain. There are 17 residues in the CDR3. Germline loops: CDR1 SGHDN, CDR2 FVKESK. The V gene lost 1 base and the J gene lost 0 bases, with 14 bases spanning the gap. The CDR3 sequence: CASSQGMTTYSTDTQYF. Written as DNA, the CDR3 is TGTGCCAGCAGCCAAGGCATGACGACTTATAGCACAGATACGCAGTATTTT. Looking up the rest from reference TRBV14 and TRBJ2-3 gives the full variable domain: EAGVTQFPSHSVIEKGQTVTLRCDPISGHDNLYWYRRVMGKEIKFLLHFVKESKQDESGMPNNRFLAERTGGTYSTLKVQPAELEDSGVYFCASSQGMTTYSTDTQYFGPGTRLTVL.

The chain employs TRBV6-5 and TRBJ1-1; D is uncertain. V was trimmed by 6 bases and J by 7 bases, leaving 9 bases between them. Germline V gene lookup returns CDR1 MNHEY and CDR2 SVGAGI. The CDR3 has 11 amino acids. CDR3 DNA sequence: TGTGCCAGCAGGAGGAGTTATGAAGCTTTCTTT. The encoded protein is CASRRSYEAFF.

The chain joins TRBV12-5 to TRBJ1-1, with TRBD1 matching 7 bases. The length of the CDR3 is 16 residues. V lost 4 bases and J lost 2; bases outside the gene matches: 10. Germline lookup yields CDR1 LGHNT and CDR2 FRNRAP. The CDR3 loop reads CASGSKTGTDNTEAFF. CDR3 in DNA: TGTGCTAGTGGTTCTAAAACCGGGACAGATAACACTGAAGCTTTCTTT.

The chain's CDR3 is CASSGTGFLITDTQYF. The CDR3 DNA reads as TGTGCCAGTAGTGGGACAGGGTTTTTGATCACAGATACGCAGTATTTT. The chain is built from TRBV19 and TRBJ2-3; 9 nucleotides align to TRBD1. Per the germline V gene, CDR1 is LNHDA and CDR2 is SQIVND (reference sequence). This CDR3 is built from 16 residues. V lost 5 bases to trimming and J lost 2 bases; unmatched junction nucleotides: 8. Full variable domain (remainder filled in from reference TRBV19 and TRBJ2-3): DGGITQSPKYLFRKEGQNVTLSCEQNLNHDAMYWYRQDPGQGLRLIYYSQIVNDFQKGDIAEGYSVSREKKESFPLTVTSAQKNPTAFYLCASSGTGFLITDTQYFGPGTRLTVL.

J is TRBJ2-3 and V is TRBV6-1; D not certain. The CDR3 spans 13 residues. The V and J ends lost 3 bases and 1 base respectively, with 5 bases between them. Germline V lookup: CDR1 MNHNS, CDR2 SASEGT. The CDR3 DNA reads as TGTGCCAGCAGTGATCGGGGCACAGATACGCAGTATTTT. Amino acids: CASSDRGTDTQYF.

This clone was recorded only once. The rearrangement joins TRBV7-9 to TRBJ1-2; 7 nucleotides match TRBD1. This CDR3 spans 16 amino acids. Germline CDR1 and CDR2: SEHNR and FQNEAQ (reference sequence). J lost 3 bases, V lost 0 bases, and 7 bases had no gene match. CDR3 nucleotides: TGTGCCAGCAGCTTAGCAAGGACAGGATACGACTATGGCTACACCTTC. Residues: CASSLARTGYDYGYTF.

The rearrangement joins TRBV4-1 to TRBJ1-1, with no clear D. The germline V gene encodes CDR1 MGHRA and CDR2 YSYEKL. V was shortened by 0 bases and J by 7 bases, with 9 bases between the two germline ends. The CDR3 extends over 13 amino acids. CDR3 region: CASSQDRVNEAFF. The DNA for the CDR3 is TGCGCCAGCAGCCAAGATAGGGTCAATGAAGCTTTCTTT.

The CDR3 bases are TGTGCCAGCAGCGTAGCTCCGCCAGGGGCGGAAAGGGATTCACCCCTCCACTTT. Its protein is CASSVAPPGAERDSPLHF. The chain joins TRBV9 to TRBJ1-6; D may be TRBD1 (6 bases). CDR3 length equals 18 residues. V was clipped by 0 bases and J by 8 bases, with 21 bases between them. Germline-derived CDR1 and CDR2 are SGDLS and YYNGEE.

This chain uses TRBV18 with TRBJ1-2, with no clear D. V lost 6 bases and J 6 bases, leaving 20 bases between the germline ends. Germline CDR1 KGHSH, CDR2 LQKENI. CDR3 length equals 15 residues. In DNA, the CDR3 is TGTGCCAGCTCTTCTCCCGGACCTTTAGACGATGGCTACACCTTC. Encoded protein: CASSSPGPLDDGYTF. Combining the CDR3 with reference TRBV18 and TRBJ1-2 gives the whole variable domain NAGVMQNPRHLVRRRGQEARLRCSPMKGHSHVYWYRQLPEEGLKFMVYLQKENIIDESGMPKERFSAEFPKEGPSILRIQQVVRGDSAAYFCASSSPGPLDDGYTFGSGTRLTVV.